Presented here are 20 T cell receptor beta chains from one specimen sequenced in a study of T cells expressing NK-cell markers. From the 5' RACE reads, TCRdb lists one entry per CDR3 protein and no DNA. The table lists 500,000 to 700,000 distinct CDR3 sequences. Sequencing was carried out using blood T cells: a sorted CD56 or NKG2C T cell subset, CD4+ or CD8+ T cells, or bulk PBMC T cells (not recorded which). These receptors were taken from a man aged 18 to 30 in good health.

The chain is built from TRBV24-1 and TRBJ2-5; TCRdb selects TRBD1, and the lack of DNA leaves this call unchecked. The CDR3 loop spans 13 amino acids. Germline CDR1 KGHDR, CDR2 SFDVKD. The CDR3: CATSGVGEETQYF.

The gene calls are TRBV6-1 and TRBJ2-3; the TCRdb D gene call, TRBD2, has no DNA to confirm it. Per germline, CDR1 MNHNS and CDR2 SASEGT. The CDR3 spans 16 residues. The CDR3 spells CASSLQRGVYQDTQYF.

The rearrangement links TRBV20-1 to TRBJ2-1; the D call of TRBD2 rests on TCRdb alone, since no DNA is present to check it. Looked up from germline, CDR1 is DFQATT and CDR2 is SNEGSKA (reference sequence). The CDR3 runs to 14 residues. The CDR3 sequence: CSTALAPSYNEQFF.

The J gene is TRBJ2-7, the V gene TRBV20-1; the TCRdb call, TRBD1, lacks DNA for checking. The germline V gene has CDR1 DFQATT and CDR2 SNEGSKA (reference sequence). The CDR3 covers 15 residues. This CDR3 is CSARGAGQRSYEQYF.

CDR3 residues: CASSSGAGNTGELFF. The J gene is TRBJ2-2, the V gene TRBV5-1. The germline V gene encodes CDR1 SGHRS and CDR2 YFSETQ. CDR3 length equals 15 residues.

The rearrangement joins TRBV28 to TRBJ2-1; TCRdb's D call, TRBD1, is unchecked because there is no DNA. Germline V gives CDR1 MDHEN, CDR2 SYDVKM. CDR3 length equals 12 residues. The CDR3 sequence: CASRSQGNEQFF.

The chain uses TRBV5-1 and TRBJ2-6; TCRdb picks TRBD1, but there is no DNA to check that call. In germline, CDR1 is SGHRS, CDR2 YFSETQ. The CDR3 totals 18 residues. This chain's CDR3 is CASSFRDTGGSGANVLTF. The full variable domain, its missing parts supplied by reference TRBV5-1 and TRBJ2-6, is KAGVTQTPRYLIKTRGQQVTLSCSPISGHRSVSWYQQTPGQGLQFLFEYFSETQRNKGNFPGRFSGRQFSNSRSEMNVSTLELGDSALYLCASSFRDTGGSGANVLTFGAGSRLTVL.

V and J are TRBV7-9 and TRBJ2-1. Per germline, CDR1 SEHNR and CDR2 FQNEAQ (reference sequence). The CDR3 is 17 amino acids. The CDR3 loop is CASSRTTSVRTPNEQFF.

The chain recombines TRBV12-3 or TRBV12-4 with TRBJ1-1; TCRdb lists TRBD1, though no DNA is available to test this call. This CDR3 contains 13 residues. The CDR3 loop is CASSSGTADEAFF.

The rearrangement joins TRBV29-1 to TRBJ2-7; lacking DNA, the TRBD2 call made by TCRdb goes unchecked. The CDR3 covers 12 residues. Per germline, CDR1 SQVTM and CDR2 ANQGSEA. The CDR3 reads CSVRLAMYEQYF.

The V and J genes are TRBV28 and TRBJ2-2; the TCRdb D gene call, TRBD2, has no DNA to confirm it. CDR3 length: 15 residues. Germline CDR1 reads MDHEN; CDR2 reads SYDVKM. The CDR3 loop reads CASSPGGSITGELFF.

This CDR3 is CASGSSPEGPHPNTGELFF. This chain joins TRBV12-5 and TRBJ2-2; there is no DNA to check the TCRdb D call of TRBD2. The germline V gene has CDR1 LGHNT and CDR2 FRNRAP. The CDR3 is 19 residues long.

This chain links TRBV6-5 with TRBJ2-5; as DNA is missing, the TRBD2 call by TCRdb cannot be tested. From germline, CDR1 is MNHEY and CDR2 SVGAGI. The CDR3 consists of 12 residues. The CDR3 protein is CASSRQRETQYF.

The rearrangement uses TRBV6-5 and TRBJ2-1; TCRdb lists TRBD1, though no DNA is available to test this call. Germline V CDR1 and CDR2: MNHEY, SVGAGI. This CDR3 is 11 amino acids long. CDR3: CASSYGGPQFF.

The chain has TRBV20-1 and TRBJ2-5; the TCRdb D gene call, TRBD1, has no DNA to confirm it. This CDR3 spans 15 amino acids. Germline V gives CDR1 DFQATT, CDR2 SNEGSKA (reference sequence). The chain's CDR3 is CSARGVTGNQETQYF.

The rearrangement joins TRBV20-1 to TRBJ2-1; TCRdb proposes TRBD2, but this gene call is untestable without DNA. This CDR3 spans 13 amino acids. CDR1 and CDR2 from the germline V gene are DFQATT and SNEGSKA (reference sequence). CDR3 protein: CSAQGLVNNEQFF.

The V call is TRBV25-1, the J call TRBJ1-6. The germline V gene has CDR1 MGHDK and CDR2 SYGVNS. The CDR3 loop spans 15 amino acids. The CDR3 is CASSELMAVDSPLHF.

The V gene is TRBV29-1, the J gene TRBJ2-7. The CDR3 is 13 residues long. Germline values: CDR1 SQVTM, CDR2 ANQGSEA. The CDR3 is CSVEDELAYEQYF.

The CDR3: CASSLSSGRARDEQFF. The chain carries TRBV5-5 and TRBJ2-1; there is no DNA to check the TCRdb D call of TRBD2. This CDR3 has 16 amino acids. Germline V gives CDR1 SGHKS, CDR2 YYEKEE (reference sequence).

This sequence joins TRBV5-1 and TRBJ2-5; the D call of TRBD1 rests on TCRdb alone, since no DNA is present to check it. The CDR3 contains 14 residues. From germline, CDR1 is SGHRS and CDR2 YFSETQ. Here the CDR3 reads CASSLGQGRETQYF.